One and the same sample provided the 15 T cell receptor beta chains below, sequenced in a study of cytomegalovirus exposure and HLA in healthy donors. This PCR relied on a set of 60 Vbeta primers and 13 Jbeta primers. Measured with immunoSEQ multiplex PCR; TCRdb has only the in-frame clones, and not every one. Among roughly 120,000 clones listed, approximately 78% were seen once. Sequencing used PBMCs. These receptors came from a woman in her twenties or thirties in good health and CMV-seropositive.

This chain links TRBV6-5 with TRBJ1-1; tentative D call: TRBD1 (5 bases). Germline values: CDR1 MNHEY, CDR2 SVGAGI. V was trimmed by 0 bases and J by 1 base, leaving 9 bases between them. The CDR3 contains 15 residues. The CDR3 bases are TGTGCCAGCAGTTACTCGCCTAGGGGGAACACTGAAGCTTTCTTT. It yields the protein CASSYSPRGNTEAFF.

The chain is built from TRBV4-3 and TRBJ2-1; 9 bases align to TRBD2. The junction had 5 bases not matched to a gene; V was cut back by 2 bases and J by 6 bases. The CDR3 consists of 15 residues. CDR1 and CDR2 from the germline V gene are LGHNA and YSLEER. The CDR3 is CASSQQRGDFNEQFF. Written as DNA, the CDR3 is TGCGCCAGCAGCCAACAGCGGGGGGATTTCAATGAGCAGTTCTTC.

The rearrangement joins TRBV6-1 to TRBJ2-1; 14 nucleotides line up with TRBD2. The germline V gene has CDR1 MNHNS and CDR2 SASEGT. The junction had 2 bases not matched to a gene; V was cut back by 4 bases and J by 3 bases. This CDR3 comprises 16 residues. CDR3 protein: CASSGTSGGNYNEQFF. In DNA form, the CDR3 reads TGTGCCAGCAGTGGGACTAGCGGGGGGAACTACAATGAGCAGTTCTTC.

This clone was seen only once. J is TRBJ2-2 and V is TRBV4-3; TRBD2 matches at 8 bases. The CDR3 is made up of 16 amino acids. V gave up 1 base and J gave up 5 bases; unmatched junction bases: 6. The germline V gene encodes CDR1 LGHNA and CDR2 YSLEER. For the CDR3, the DNA is TGCGCCAGCAGCCAAGTGATTAGCGGGGTTACCGGGGAGCTGTTTTTT. It specifies CASSQVISGVTGELFF.

The chain uses TRBV14 and TRBJ2-3, with a tentative D call TRBD2 (5 bases). CDR3 length: 16 amino acids. Trimming shortened V by 4 bases and J by 2 bases, and 16 bases separated the two germline ends. Germline CDR1 SGHDN, CDR2 FVKESK. CDR3 in amino acids: CASSLPGSGNTDTQYF. As DNA, the CDR3 is TGTGCCAGCAGCCTTCCAGGTTCGGGGAACACAGATACGCAGTATTTT.

The rearrangement joins TRBV28 to TRBJ1-2; possible D gene TRBD1, 5 bases. The CDR3 is 11 amino acids. Germline V lookup: CDR1 MDHEN, CDR2 SYDVKM. V was clipped by 6 bases and J by 8 bases, with 10 bases between them. The CDR3 reads CASSPRGGYTF. DNA for the CDR3: TGTGCCAGCAGCCCCCGGGGGGGCTACACCTTC.

The chain has TRBV11-2 and TRBJ1-1; D might be TRBD1 (6 bases). Trimming pared 4 bases from V and 4 bases from J, leaving 16 bases between. CDR1 and CDR2 from the germline V gene are SGHAT and FQNNGV. The CDR3 has 15 amino acids. CDR3 sequence reads: CASSSITGRFTEAFF. The CDR3 bases are TGTGCCAGCAGCTCGATAACAGGGCGCTTCACTGAAGCTTTCTTT.

The chain is built from TRBV18 and TRBJ1-5, with 8 bases aligning to TRBD1. After removal of 4 bases from V and 6 bases from J, the junction contained 5 bases not matched to a gene. Germline V CDR1 and CDR2: KGHSH, LQKENI. The CDR3 is 14 amino acids. In DNA form, the CDR3 reads TGTGCCAGCTCACTCGGACAGGGAGGTCAGCCCCAGCATTTT. Its translation: CASSLGQGGQPQHF. Complete variable domain (other parts from reference TRBV18 and TRBJ1-5): NAGVMQNPRHLVRRRGQEARLRCSPMKGHSHVYWYRQLPEEGLKFMVYLQKENIIDESGMPKERFSAEFPKEGPSILRIQQVVRGDSAAYFCASSLGQGGQPQHFGDGTRLSIL.

This chain links TRBV28 with TRBJ1-2, with 11 bases matching TRBD1. The germline gives CDR1 MDHEN, CDR2 SYDVKM. CDR3 size: 15 residues. The J segment lost 4 bases and the V segment lost 7 bases, leaving 8 bases of the junction unmatched. CDR3 sequence (DNA): TGTGCCAGCACTCTCGGGACAGGGGGGGTCTATGGCTACACCTTC. This sequence encodes CASTLGTGGVYGYTF.

CDR3 sequence: CASSLGASSGVSGANVLTF. CDR3 DNA: TGTGCCAGCAGCTTAGGAGCCTCTAGCGGGGTCTCTGGGGCCAACGTCCTGACTTTC. The chain links TRBV7-9 to TRBJ2-6; 9 nucleotides line up with TRBD2. The length of the CDR3 is 19 residues. Per germline, CDR1 SEHNR and CDR2 FQNEAQ (reference sequence). Trimming took 1 base from V and 0 from J; bases not matched to a gene: 7.

The chain has TRBV29-1 and TRBJ2-1, with 10 bases identical to TRBD1. CDR3 length equals 16 residues. Germline V gene data show CDR1 as SQVTM and CDR2 as ANQGSEA. Unmatched junction bases numbered 5, after V lost 3 bases and J lost 0 bases. The DNA for the CDR3 is TGCAGCGTTGAGACAGGGGGCCGGGGCTCCTACAATGAGCAGTTCTTC. This encodes CSVETGGRGSYNEQFF.

This chain uses TRBV4-1 with TRBJ2-7, with TRBD1 as a possible D gene (5 bases). V was cut by 5 bases and J by 3 bases, with 17 bases left in between. This CDR3 comprises 15 residues. The V gene's germline CDR1 is MGHRA and CDR2 YSYEKL. CDR3 protein: CASSKQGVMDYEQYF. The CDR3 nucleotides read TGCGCCAGCAGCAAACAAGGGGTGATGGACTACGAGCAGTACTTC.

CDR3 coding DNA: TGTGCCAGCAGCTTATCTAAAACGGGGGGAAACACCATATATTTT. Protein: CASSLSKTGGNTIYF. V is TRBV7-9 and J is TRBJ1-3, with D uncertain. CDR1 and CDR2 (germline): SEHNR, FQNEAQ (reference sequence). Trimming stripped 2 bases from V and 4 bases from J, with 12 bases between. This CDR3 has 15 residues.

This clone has more than one count but fewer than ten. The chain uses TRBV30 and TRBJ1-6; D is undetermined. Germline V CDR1 and CDR2: GTSNPN, SVGIG (reference sequence). CDR3 length: 15 amino acids. V lost 4 bases and J 0 bases, leaving 10 bases between the germline ends. As DNA, the CDR3 is TGTGCCTGGATAGCCCCTGGCTCCTATAATTCACCCCTCCACTTT. It translates to CAWIAPGSYNSPLHF.

The chain uses TRBV15 and TRBJ1-6, with 7 bases matching TRBD1. Germline CDR1 reads LNHNV; CDR2 reads YYDKDF (reference sequence). The CDR3 totals 20 residues. The junction had 13 bases not matched to a gene; V was cut back by 2 bases and J by 0 bases. The CDR3 spells CATSRRVGQATSSYNSPLHF. As DNA, the CDR3 is TGTGCCACCAGCAGAAGGGTCGGACAGGCAACGAGCTCCTATAATTCACCCCTCCACTTT.